This T cell receptor (beta chain) is drawn from a study of shared clonotypes between healthy human individuals. Some clones are missing from TCRdb's copy, which holds only in-frame ones; the method was immunoSEQ multiplex PCR. This repertoire shows under 300,000 clones, over 50% found once; its top ten account for more than 9.5%. Trimming removed 5 bases from V and 7 bases from J, with 11 bases in between. Germline lookup yields CDR1 SGHAT and CDR2 FQDESV (reference sequence). This CDR3 is built from 12 residues. The sample taken for sequencing was memory CD4+ T cells sorted from blood. Regarding subset: CD45RA-negative fraction. The J gene is TRBJ1-2, the V gene TRBV11-1; tentative D call: TRBD1 (6 bases). The receptor's source is a man younger than 45 in good health. The CDR3 protein is CASSTQGAGYTF. CDR3 nucleotides: TGTGCCAGCAGCACACAGGGAGCTGGCTACACCTTC.